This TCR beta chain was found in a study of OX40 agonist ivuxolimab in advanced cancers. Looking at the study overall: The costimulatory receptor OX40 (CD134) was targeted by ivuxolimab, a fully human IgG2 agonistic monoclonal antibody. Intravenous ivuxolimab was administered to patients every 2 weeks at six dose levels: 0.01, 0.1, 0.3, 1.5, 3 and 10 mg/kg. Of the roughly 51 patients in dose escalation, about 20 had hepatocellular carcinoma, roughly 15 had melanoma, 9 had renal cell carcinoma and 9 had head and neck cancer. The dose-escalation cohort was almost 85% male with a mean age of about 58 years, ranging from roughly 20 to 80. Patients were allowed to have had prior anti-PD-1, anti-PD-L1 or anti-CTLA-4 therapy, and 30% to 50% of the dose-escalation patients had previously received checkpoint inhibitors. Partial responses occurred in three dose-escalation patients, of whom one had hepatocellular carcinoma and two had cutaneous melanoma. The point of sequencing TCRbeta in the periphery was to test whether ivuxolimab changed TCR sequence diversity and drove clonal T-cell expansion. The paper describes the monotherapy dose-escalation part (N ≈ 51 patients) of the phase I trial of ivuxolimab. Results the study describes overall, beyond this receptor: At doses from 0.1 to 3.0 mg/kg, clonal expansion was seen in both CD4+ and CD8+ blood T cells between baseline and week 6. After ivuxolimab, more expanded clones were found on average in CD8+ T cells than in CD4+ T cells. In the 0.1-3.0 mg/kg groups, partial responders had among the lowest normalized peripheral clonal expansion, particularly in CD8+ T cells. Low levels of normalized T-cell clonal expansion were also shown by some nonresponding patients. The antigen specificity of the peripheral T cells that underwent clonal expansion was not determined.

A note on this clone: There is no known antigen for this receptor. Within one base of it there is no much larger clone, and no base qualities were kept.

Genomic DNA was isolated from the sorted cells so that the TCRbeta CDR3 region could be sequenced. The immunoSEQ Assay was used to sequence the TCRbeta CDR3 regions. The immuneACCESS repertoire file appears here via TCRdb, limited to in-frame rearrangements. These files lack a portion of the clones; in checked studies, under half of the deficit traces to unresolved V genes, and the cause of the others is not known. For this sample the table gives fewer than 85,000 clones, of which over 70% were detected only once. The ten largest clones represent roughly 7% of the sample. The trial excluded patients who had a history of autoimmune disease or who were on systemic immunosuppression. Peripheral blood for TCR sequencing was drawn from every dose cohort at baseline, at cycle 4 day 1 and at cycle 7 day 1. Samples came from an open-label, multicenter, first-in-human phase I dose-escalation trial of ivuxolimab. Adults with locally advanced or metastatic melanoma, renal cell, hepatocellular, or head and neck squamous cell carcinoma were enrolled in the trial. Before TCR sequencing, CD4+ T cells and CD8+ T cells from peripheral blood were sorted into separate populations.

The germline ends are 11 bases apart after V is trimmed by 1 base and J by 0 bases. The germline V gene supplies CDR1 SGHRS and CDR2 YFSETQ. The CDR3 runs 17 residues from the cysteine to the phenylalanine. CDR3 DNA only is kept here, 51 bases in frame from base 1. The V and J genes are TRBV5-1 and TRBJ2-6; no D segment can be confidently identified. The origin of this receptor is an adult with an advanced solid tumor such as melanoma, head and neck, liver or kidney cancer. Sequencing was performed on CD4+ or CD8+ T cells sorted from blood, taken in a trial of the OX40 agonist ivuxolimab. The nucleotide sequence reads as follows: TGCGCCAGCAGCTTGAACCGCGGCAACTCTGGGGCCAACGTCCTGACTTTC. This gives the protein CASSLNRGNSGANVLTF.